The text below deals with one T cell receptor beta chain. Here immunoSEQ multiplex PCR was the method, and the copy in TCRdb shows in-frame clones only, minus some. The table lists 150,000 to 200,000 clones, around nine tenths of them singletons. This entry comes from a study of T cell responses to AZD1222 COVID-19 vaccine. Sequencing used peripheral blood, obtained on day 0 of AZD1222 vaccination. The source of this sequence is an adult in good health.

The CDR3 bases are TGTGCCAGCAGCGTGGCGGGGGGGCCAACGAGCTCCTACGAGCAGTACTTC. Translating gives CASSVAGGPTSSYEQYF. This chain uses TRBV9 with TRBJ2-7, with 9 bases aligning to TRBD2. J was trimmed by 0 bases and V by 2 bases; bases with no gene match: 9. CDR1 is SGDLS and CDR2 is YYNGEE in the germline V gene. The CDR3 is 17 amino acids.